A selection of T cell receptor beta chains follows, all from one sample in a study of blood T cell repertoires in COVID-19. TCRdb keeps only in-frame clones here, not all; method: immunoSEQ multiplex PCR. The sample shows 300,000 or so clones, 90% of them seen only once. Sequencing was carried out using peripheral blood. The receptors derive from a woman younger than 45 with COVID-19, enrolled during active disease. Both conserved end residues are part of each CDR3. The order of the fields is D gene, V gene, J gene, clone size, CDR3 DNA, CDR3 protein. D genes are given only for firm matches. Size tells how often a clone was seen (once, few, many) or the class of an expanded clone, and some rows leave it out.

D gene: TRBD1; V gene: TRBV30; J gene: TRBJ1-4; clone size: .; CDR3 DNA: TGTGCCTGGAGTGTCGGGACAGATTATGAAAAACTGTTTTTT; CDR3 protein: CAWSVGTDYEKLFF
D gene: .; V gene: TRBV28; J gene: TRBJ1-2; clone size: .; CDR3 DNA: TGTGCCAGCAGCCCCTCCCCACTAAGGAGCTATGGCTACACCTTC; CDR3 protein: CASSPSPLRSYGYTF
D gene: .; V gene: TRBV18; J gene: TRBJ2-7; clone size: .; CDR3 DNA: TGTGCCAGCTCACCGATCGCTAGCGCCTACGAGCAGTACTTC; CDR3 protein: CASSPIASAYEQYF
D gene: TRBD1; V gene: TRBV5-1; J gene: TRBJ1-6; clone size: .; CDR3 DNA: TGCGCCAGCAGCTCCGAGGGGGGACAGGGGGCACCCCTCCACTTT; CDR3 protein: CASSSEGGQGAPLHF
D gene: .; V gene: TRBV7-2; J gene: TRBJ2-6; clone size: .; CDR3 DNA: TGTGCCAGCAGCCCTGGACAAACTGGGGCCAACGTCCTGACTTTC; CDR3 protein: CASSPGQTGANVLTF
D gene: .; V gene: TRBV7-9; J gene: TRBJ1-3; clone size: .; CDR3 DNA: TGTGCCAGCAGCCATACAGAGACAAACACCATATATTTT; CDR3 protein: CASSHTETNTIYF
D gene: .; V gene: TRBV2; J gene: TRBJ1-5; clone size: .; CDR3 DNA: TGTGCCAGCAGTGTGTCGCAGAATCAGCCCCAGCATTTT; CDR3 protein: CASSVSQNQPQHF
D gene: .; V gene: TRBV2; J gene: TRBJ1-5; clone size: few; CDR3 DNA: TGTGCCAGCACAGGGGCCAATCAGCCCCAGCATTTT; CDR3 protein: CASTGANQPQHF
D gene: TRBD1; V gene: TRBV10-3; J gene: TRBJ2-7; clone size: few; CDR3 DNA: TGTGCCATCAGTGAGTCTGGACAGGGGCTTCCCTACGAGCAGTACTTC; CDR3 protein: CAISESGQGLPYEQYF
D gene: TRBD1; V gene: TRBV30; J gene: TRBJ2-5; clone size: few; CDR3 DNA: TGTGCCTGGAGCGGTGACAGGGGGAGGGAGACCCAGTACTTC; CDR3 protein: CAWSGDRGRETQYF
D gene: .; V gene: TRBV2; J gene: TRBJ1-3; clone size: .; CDR3 DNA: TGTGCCAGCAGTCAACTACAGGGCTCTGGAAACACCATATATTTT; CDR3 protein: CASSQLQGSGNTIYF
D gene: TRBD1; V gene: TRBV9; J gene: TRBJ2-7; clone size: .; CDR3 DNA: TGTGCCAGCAGCGTAGGGGACAGGTTCGACGAGCAGTACTTC; CDR3 protein: CASSVGDRFDEQYF
D gene: .; V gene: TRBV7-9; J gene: TRBJ2-1; clone size: .; CDR3 DNA: TGTGCCAGCAGCTCACAGGGCGGTTACAATGAGCAGTTCTTC; CDR3 protein: CASSSQGGYNEQFF